This T cell receptor beta chain was recovered during a study of blood T cell repertoires in COVID-19. The overall study: T cells, B-cell-depleted T cells, or PBMCs supplied cDNA or gDNA.

The Seattle site enrolled patients during active infection and followed them longitudinally. Germline V gene data show CDR1 as SGHTA and CDR2 as FQGNSA. The CDR3 length is 18 residues. J gave up 2 bases and V 0 bases, and 12 bases lay outside the gene matches. The authors' processing: The authors estimated nucleated cell counts from reference gene primer amplification. Some clones are missing from TCRdb's copy, which holds only in-frame ones; the method was immunoSEQ multiplex PCR. Clone size and the V and J calls come from that table; the DNA yielded D and trimming. Of 150,000 or so clones in the sample, over 75% are singletons; the top ten hold 0.55% to 0.75%.

The clonotype originates from a man aged 55 to 70 with COVID-19, enrolled during active disease. The chain is built from TRBV7-2 and TRBJ2-5, with 7 bases matching TRBD2. Specimen: peripheral blood. CDR3 sequence: CASSLARVSGSPQETQYF. The CDR3 DNA follows: TGTGCCAGCAGCTTAGCGCGGGTTAGCGGGTCCCCACAAGAGACCCAGTACTTC.